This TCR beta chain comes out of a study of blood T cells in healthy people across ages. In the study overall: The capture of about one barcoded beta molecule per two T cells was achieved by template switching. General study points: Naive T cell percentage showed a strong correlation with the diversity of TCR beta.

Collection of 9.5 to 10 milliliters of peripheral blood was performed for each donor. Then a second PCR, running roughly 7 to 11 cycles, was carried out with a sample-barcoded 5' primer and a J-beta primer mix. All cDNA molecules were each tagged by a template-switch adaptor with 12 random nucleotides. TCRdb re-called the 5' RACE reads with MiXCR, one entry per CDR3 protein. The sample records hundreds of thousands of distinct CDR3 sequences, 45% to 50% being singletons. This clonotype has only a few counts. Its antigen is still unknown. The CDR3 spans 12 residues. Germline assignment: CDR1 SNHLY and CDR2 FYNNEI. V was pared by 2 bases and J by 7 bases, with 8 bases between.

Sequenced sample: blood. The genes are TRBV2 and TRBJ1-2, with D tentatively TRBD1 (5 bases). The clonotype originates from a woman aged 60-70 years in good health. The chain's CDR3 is CASSEQGGGYTF. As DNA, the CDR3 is TGTGCCAGCAGTGAACAGGGTGGTGGCTACACCTTC.